The T cell receptor (beta chain) described here comes from a study of blood T cell repertoires in COVID-19. In the source study's methods: Amplified reference gene primers provided the basis for estimating nucleated cell counts. The data were produced by immunoSEQ multiplex PCR, yet TCRdb's version contains in-frame clones alone and is incomplete. That table supplies the V and J calls and clone size; D and trimming were determined from the DNA. The table shows some 150,000 clones, with approximately 86% occurring only once. CDR1 is MNHEY, CDR2 SMNVEV, per germline (reference sequence). The CDR3 covers 13 residues. The J segment lost 4 bases and the V segment lost 7 bases, leaving 5 bases of the junction unmatched.

J is TRBJ1-1 and V is TRBV27; 8 bases are a match to TRBD1. The receptor comes from a woman in her thirties or forties who had recovered from COVID-19. The material sequenced was PBMCs or T cells enriched from blood (not recorded which). This CDR3 is CASNYQGATEAFF. The CDR3 coding sequence is TGTGCCAGCAATTACCAGGGGGCCACTGAAGCTTTCTTT.